The 15 T cell receptor beta chains below all came from one sample that was sequenced in a study of CD8+ T cells in alopecia areata. RNA was extracted and reverse transcribed into cDNA as the sequencing template. Assay used: immunoSEQ multiplex PCR; TCRdb lists only in-frame clones, some missing. This repertoire shows under 130,000 clones, less than 70% found once; its top ten account for 8.8%. Sequenced material: CD4+ T cells sorted from blood. The receptors derive from a human donor in good health.

V is TRBV30 and J is TRBJ2-7; D is uncertain. The CDR3 length is 12 residues. CDR1 is GTSNPN, CDR2 SVGIG, per germline (reference sequence). V was cut by 2 bases and J by 1 base, with 6 bases left in between. The DNA for the CDR3 is TGTGCCTGGAGTTCAGCTTCCTACGAGCAGTACTTC. Translated: CAWSSASYEQYF.

V is TRBV6-4 and J is TRBJ2-5, with D unclear. Germline V gene lookup returns CDR1 MRHNA and CDR2 SNTAGT. Trimming removed 1 base from V and 2 bases from J, with 5 bases in between. CDR3 length equals 13 residues. CDR3 sequence: CASSDYGQETQYF. The CDR3 DNA is TGTGCCAGCAGTGACTACGGTCAAGAGACCCAGTACTTC.

The gene calls are TRBV12-5 and TRBJ2-2; TRBD1 might be the D (5 bases). V dropped 6 bases and J dropped 7 bases, with 12 bases sitting between them. The CDR3 consists of 13 residues. CDR1 and CDR2 (germline): LGHNT, FRNRAP. CDR3 bases: TGTGCTAGTGGAGCCGACAGATTCGGGGAGCTGTTTTTT. Residues: CASGADRFGELFF.

This clone was seen only once. The gene calls are TRBV29-1 and TRBJ1-1, with D unclear. Germline CDR1 and CDR2: SQVTM and ANQGSEA. CDR3 length: 13 residues. The V gene lost 5 bases and the J gene lost 0 bases, with 10 bases spanning the gap. CDR3 loop: CSVRGLMNTEAFF. The CDR3 DNA sequence: TGCAGCGTTAGAGGTCTTATGAACACTGAAGCTTTCTTT.

V gene TRBV29-1 combines with J gene TRBJ2-1; 10 bases are a match to TRBD2. V was pared by 4 bases and J by 9 bases, with 6 bases of the junction left unmatched. The CDR3 totals 13 residues. Germline CDR1 and CDR2: SQVTM and ANQGSEA. The DNA for the CDR3 is TGCAGCGTTGCGACTAGCGGGCGTACTGAGCAGTTCTTC. Translating it yields CSVATSGRTEQFF.

This chain connects TRBV11-2 to TRBJ1-6; TRBD1 aligns across 7 bases. The CDR3 is 14 amino acids. Germline CDR1 SGHAT, CDR2 FQNNGV. J was trimmed by 7 bases and V by 5 bases; bases with no gene match: 5. The CDR3 coding sequence is TGTGCCAGCAGCCCCGGGGACAGAAATTCACCCCTCCACTTT. It specifies CASSPGDRNSPLHF.

This clone is a singleton in its sample. The chain uses TRBV4-2 and TRBJ2-3, with D possibly TRBD2 on 7 matching bases. V dropped 1 base and J dropped 5 bases, with 16 bases sitting between them. The CDR3 spans 16 residues. Germline V CDR1 and CDR2: LGHNA, YNFKEQ. CDR3 bases: TGTGCCAGCAGCCAAGGGTCCCGGGGGGCGGTAGATACGCAGTATTTT. Its translation: CASSQGSRGAVDTQYF.

This chain uses TRBV5-1 with TRBJ2-5, with TRBD1 as a possible D gene (7 bases). V lost 0 bases, J lost 6 bases, and 12 bases lay in between. CDR3 size: 14 residues. Germline V gene lookup returns CDR1 SGHRS and CDR2 YFSETQ. CDR3 sequence reads: CASSLDGGGKTQYF. The CDR3 DNA reads TGCGCCAGCAGCTTGGATGGAGGGGGCAAGACCCAGTACTTC.

With respect to this clone: Other DNA sequences from this sample encode an identical CDR3 as well. This chain links TRBV30 with TRBJ1-2; D is unresolved. This CDR3 comprises 11 residues. Trimming took 0 bases from V and 4 from J, leaving 3 bases between them. Germline V CDR1 and CDR2: GTSNPN, SVGIG (reference sequence). The CDR3 DNA follows: TGTGCCTGGAGTGTGGGCTATGGCTACACCTTC. Translation: CAWSVGYGYTF.

The genes are TRBV29-1 and TRBJ1-2, with D uncertain. The germline V gene encodes CDR1 SQVTM and CDR2 ANQGSEA. The CDR3 covers 14 residues. V lost 4 bases to trimming and J lost 8 bases, with 20 bases between them. The CDR3 protein is CSVVSGFTGNGYTF. The DNA of the CDR3 is TGCAGCGTTGTATCTGGGTTCACTGGGAACGGCTACACCTTC.

The chain carries TRBV25-1 and TRBJ2-1; TRBD1 aligns across 10 bases. Trimming removed 5 bases from V and 4 bases from J; junction bases left unmatched: 5. This CDR3 comprises 15 residues. The V gene's germline CDR1 is MGHDK and CDR2 SYGVNS. This CDR3 reads CASSLPGQGYNEQFF. The DNA for the CDR3 is TGTGCCAGCAGTCTGCCGGGACAGGGGTACAATGAGCAGTTCTTC.

V gene TRBV30 combines with J gene TRBJ2-3; 9 bases fit TRBD1. V shed 2 bases and J 2 bases; nucleotides not matched to a gene: 5. The CDR3 length is 15 residues. Germline assignment: CDR1 GTSNPN and CDR2 SVGIG (reference sequence). CDR3 loop: CAWSRTGAYTDTQYF. The CDR3 DNA reads TGTGCCTGGAGTCGGACAGGGGCCTACACAGATACGCAGTATTTT. The whole variable domain, filled in from reference TRBV30 and TRBJ2-3, reads SQTIHQWPATLVQPVGSPLSLECTVEGTSNPNLYWYRQAAGRGLQLLFYSVGIGQISSEVPQNLSASRPQDRQFILSSKKLLLSDSGFYLCAWSRTGAYTDTQYFGPGTRLTVL.

This chain uses TRBV20-1 with TRBJ2-7; D is undetermined. Per the germline V gene, CDR1 is DFQATT and CDR2 is SNEGSKA (reference sequence). This CDR3 has 11 residues. Trimming took 6 bases from V and 2 from J, leaving 8 bases between them. CDR3 residues: CSADVAYEQYF. As DNA, the CDR3 is TGCAGTGCCGACGTAGCCTACGAGCAGTACTTC.

The chain employs TRBV4-3 and TRBJ2-3; 10 positions match TRBD1. There are 14 residues in the CDR3. CDR1 is LGHNA and CDR2 is YSLEER in the germline V gene. The V segment lost 4 bases and the J segment 5 bases; nucleotides outside the gene matches: 3. The chain's CDR3 is CASSPGTGVDTQYF. The DNA for the CDR3 is TGCGCCAGCAGCCCCGGGACAGGGGTAGATACGCAGTATTTT.

A word on this clone: A junction boundary mismatches the germline segment, possibly from a read error. The chain has TRBV7-2 and TRBJ2-1, with D perhaps matching TRBD1 (6 bases). Per germline, CDR1 SGHTA and CDR2 FQGNSA. This CDR3 spans 14 amino acids. For the CDR3, the DNA is TGTGCCAGCAGCTTCCGGACAGCTTACAATGAGCAGCTCTTC. Its protein product is CASSFRTAYNEQLF.